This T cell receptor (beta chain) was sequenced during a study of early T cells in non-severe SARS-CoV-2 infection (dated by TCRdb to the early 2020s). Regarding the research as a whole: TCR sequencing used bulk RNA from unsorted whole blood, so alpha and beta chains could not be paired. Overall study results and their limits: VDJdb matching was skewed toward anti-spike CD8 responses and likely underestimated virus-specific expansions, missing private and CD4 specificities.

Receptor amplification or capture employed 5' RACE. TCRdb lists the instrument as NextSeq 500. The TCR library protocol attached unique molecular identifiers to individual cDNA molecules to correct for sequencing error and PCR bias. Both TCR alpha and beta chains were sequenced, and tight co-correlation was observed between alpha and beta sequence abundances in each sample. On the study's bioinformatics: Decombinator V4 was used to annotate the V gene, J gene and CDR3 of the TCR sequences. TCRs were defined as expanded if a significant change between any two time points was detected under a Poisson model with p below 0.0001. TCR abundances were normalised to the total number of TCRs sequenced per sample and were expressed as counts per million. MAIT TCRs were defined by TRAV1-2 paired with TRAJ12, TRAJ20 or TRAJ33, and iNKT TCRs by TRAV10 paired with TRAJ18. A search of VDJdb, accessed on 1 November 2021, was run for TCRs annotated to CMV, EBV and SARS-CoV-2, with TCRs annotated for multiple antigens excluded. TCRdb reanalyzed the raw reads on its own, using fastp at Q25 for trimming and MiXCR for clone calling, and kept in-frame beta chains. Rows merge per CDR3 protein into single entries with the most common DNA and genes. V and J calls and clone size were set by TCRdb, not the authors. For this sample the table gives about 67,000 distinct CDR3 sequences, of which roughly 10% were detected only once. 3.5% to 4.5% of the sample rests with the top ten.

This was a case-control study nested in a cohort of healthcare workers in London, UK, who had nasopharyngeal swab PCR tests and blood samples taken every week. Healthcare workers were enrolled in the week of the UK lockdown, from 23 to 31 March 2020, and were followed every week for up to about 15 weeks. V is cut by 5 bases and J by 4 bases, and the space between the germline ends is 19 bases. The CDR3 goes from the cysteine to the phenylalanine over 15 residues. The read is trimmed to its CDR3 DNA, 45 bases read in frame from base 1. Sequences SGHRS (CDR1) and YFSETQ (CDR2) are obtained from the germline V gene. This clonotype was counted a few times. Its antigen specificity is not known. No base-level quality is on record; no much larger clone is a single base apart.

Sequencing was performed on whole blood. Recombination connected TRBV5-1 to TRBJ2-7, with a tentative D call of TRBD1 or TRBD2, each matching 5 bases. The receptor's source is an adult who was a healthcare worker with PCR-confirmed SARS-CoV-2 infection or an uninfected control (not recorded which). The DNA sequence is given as TGCGCCAGCAGAAACCGGGGCAGGGACCCTTACGAGCAGTACTTC. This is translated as CASRNRGRDPYEQYF.